The rows below give T cell receptor beta chains drawn from one sample of a study of OX40 agonist ivuxolimab in advanced cancers. Some clones are missing from TCRdb's copy, which holds only in-frame ones; the method was immunoSEQ multiplex PCR. The table lists some 76,000 clones, over 70% of them singletons. The sample in question was CD4+ or CD8+ T cells sorted from blood, obtained in a trial of the OX40 agonist ivuxolimab. The receptor set was obtained from an adult with an advanced solid tumor such as melanoma, head and neck, liver or kidney cancer. CDR3s include the opening cysteine and the closing phenylalanine or tryptophan. The D gene is left open where the match is weak. Clone size is stated in some rows and not others, as once, few, many or a class when expanded.

D,size,J,V,DNA,CDR3
.,.,TRBJ1-5,TRBV7-3,TGTGCCAGCAGCTTAGACCAGGGGAATCAGCCCCAGCATTTT,CASSLDQGNQPQHF
.,.,TRBJ2-5,TRBV29-1,TGCAGCGTTAGGACAGCCCAAGAGACCCAGTACTTC,CSVRTAQETQYF
TRBD1,.,TRBJ2-3,TRBV5-4,TGTGCCAGCAGCCCCCGCAGGACAGGGGGAGATACGCAGTATTTT,CASSPRRTGGDTQYF
TRBD1,once,TRBJ1-1,TRBV30,TGTGCCTGGAGTGTAGCCGACAGGGGTAGGACTGAAGCTTTCTTT,CAWSVADRGRTEAFF
.,.,TRBJ2-2,TRBV7-9,TGTGCCAGCAGTTCAGCCGGGGTTGGCACCGGGGAGCTGTTTTTT,CASSSAGVGTGELFF
TRBD2,.,TRBJ2-3,TRBV6-4,TGTGCCAGCAGTGTCCAAGCGGGAACCACAGATACGCAGTATTTT,CASSVQAGTTDTQYF
.,.,TRBJ2-1,TRBV7-2,TGTGCCAGCAGCTTTCGTCCCGGGACACGAACCTCCTACAATGAGCAGTTCTTC,CASSFRPGTRTSYNEQFF
.,.,TRBJ1-1,TRBV10-3,TGTGCCATCAGTGTCTACGAAATGAACACTGAAGCTTTCTTT,CAISVYEMNTEAFF
.,.,TRBJ2-2,TRBV14,TGTGCCAGCAGCCAAGCCAGCACCGGGGAGCTGTTTTTT,CASSQASTGELFF
.,.,TRBJ1-2,TRBV19,TGTGCCAGTAGTCCGACAGAGCAGGGCCTCCGAAGACTTAACTATGGCTACACCTTC,CASSPTEQGLRRLNYGYTF
.,few,TRBJ1-1,TRBV29-1,TGCAGCGCGCGACAGGCTATGAACACTGAAGCTTTCTTT,CSARQAMNTEAFF
TRBD2,.,TRBJ2-1,TRBV5-1,TGCGCCAGCAGCGATAGCGGGGTCTCCTACAATGAGCAGTTCTTC,CASSDSGVSYNEQFF
.,.,TRBJ2-2,TRBV5-6,TGTGCCAGCAGCCCAAGGGACACGAACACCGGGGAGCTGTTTTTT,CASSPRDTNTGELFF
.,few,TRBJ2-4,TRBV28,TGTGCCAGCAGTTTGGGATACATTCAGTACTTC,CASSLGYIQYF
.,.,TRBJ2-3,TRBV14,TGTGCCAGCAGCCAATTCACCGGGACCCCGCCCACAGATACGCAGTATTTT,CASSQFTGTPPTDTQYF
TRBD2,.,TRBJ2-3,TRBV30,TGTGCCTGGAGTGCCGGGAGCGGGGGCACAGATACGCAGTATTTT,CAWSAGSGGTDTQYF
.,once,TRBJ1-3,TRBV27,TGTGCCAGCAGTTCGCTTGAATTCTCTGGAAACACCATATATTTT,CASSSLEFSGNTIYF
.,few,TRBJ1-5,TRBV28,TGTGCCAGCACTTCTACCAAGGGGAAGGGTTCTGGAAATCAGCCCCAGCATTTT,CASTSTKGKGSGNQPQHF
.,once,TRBJ2-1,TRBV19,TGTGCCAGTAGTATAAGACGTGTCAATGAGCAGTTCTTC,CASSIRRVNEQFF
.,.,TRBJ2-5,TRBV7-9,TGTGCCAGCAGCTTAGTATCGTGGTTGGTACTAGCCGGGGAGACCCAGTACTTC,CASSLVSWLVLAGETQYF
.,.,TRBJ2-7,TRBV6-1,TGTGCCAGCAGTGAAGAGCCGCCCTGGGGGACCTACGAGCAGTACTTC,CASSEEPPWGTYEQYF
.,.,TRBJ2-7,TRBV27,TGTGCCAGCAGTTTATACCCCGGCACCGCCTACGAGCAGTACTTC,CASSLYPGTAYEQYF
.,.,TRBJ2-7,TRBV3-1/TRBV3-2,TGTGCCAGCAGCCAAGAGGAGTACTTC,CASSQEEYF
.,.,TRBJ2-6,TRBV4-3,TGCGCCAGCAGCCAAGCACACGGCTCTGGGGCCAACGTCCTGACTTTC,CASSQAHGSGANVLTF
.,.,TRBJ2-3,TRBV7-9,TGTGCCAGCAGCCCCGGCGACTACACAGATACGCAGTATTTT,CASSPGDYTDTQYF
TRBD1,.,TRBJ1-1,TRBV6-6,TGTGCCAGCAGTTCCCAGACAGGGAGCACTGAAGCTTTCTTT,CASSSQTGSTEAFF
.,.,TRBJ1-5,TRBV9,TGTGCCAGCAGCGTAGACGGGGATCAGCCCCAGCATTTT,CASSVDGDQPQHF
.,.,TRBJ2-3,TRBV5-1,TGCGCCAGCTCCCAACGGGCAGATACGCAGTATTTT,CASSQRADTQYF
TRBD1,.,TRBJ1-2,TRBV9,TGTGCCAGCAGCGTAGGGGACAGGGCTATTCGCTACACCTTC,CASSVGDRAIRYTF
.,.,TRBJ1-3,TRBV19,TGTGCCAGTAGTAAGACAGGTGGAAACACCATATATTTT,CASSKTGGNTIYF
.,.,TRBJ1-1,TRBV10-2,TGCGCCAGCAGAACCACCTCCGACAGACAAACTGAAGCTTTCTTT,CASRTTSDRQTEAFF
.,few,TRBJ1-1,TRBV7-3,TGTGCCAGCAGCTTAACCGGGACATCGACTGAAGCTTTCTTT,CASSLTGTSTEAFF
.,.,TRBJ1-1,TRBV6-6,TGTGCCAGCAGTTACTCGGGACCAAGGACGGGGCCTGAAGCTTTCTTT,CASSYSGPRTGPEAFF
.,once,TRBJ2-1,TRBV5-1,TGCGCCAGCAGCTGGACAGCGGCATACAATGAGCAGTTCTTC,CASSWTAAYNEQFF
.,.,TRBJ1-2,TRBV11-2,TGTGCCAGCAGCTTAGATTTCACTTTGGGGGACTATGGCTACACCTTC,CASSLDFTLGDYGYTF
.,.,TRBJ2-2,TRBV10-3,TGTGCCGGACGGGTAGCGGCGAACACCGGGGAGCTGTTTTTT,CAGRVAANTGELFF
.,.,TRBJ2-5,TRBV7-7,TGTGCTAGCAGCTTAAGAGGCCAAGAGACCCAGTACTTC,CASSLRGQETQYF
.,.,TRBJ2-7,TRBV27,TGTGCCAGCAGTTCGCCGGGACACCCGAGCTCCTACGAGCAGTACTTC,CASSSPGHPSSYEQYF
TRBD1,.,TRBJ1-2,TRBV7-9,TGTGCCAGCAGCTCCTTCCAACAGGGGGCACTGAACTATGGCTACACCTTC,CASSSFQQGALNYGYTF
.,few,TRBJ1-2,TRBV28,TGTGCCAGCAGTTTAGGGGCAGGGCTCTATGGCTACACCTTC,CASSLGAGLYGYTF
TRBD1,.,TRBJ2-1,TRBV5-1,TGCGCCAGCAGCCTCCGACAGGGAGTTTCCTACAATGAGCAGTTCTTC,CASSLRQGVSYNEQFF
.,.,TRBJ1-1,TRBV5-4,TGTGCCAGCAGCTCCGGGCCCTTTGGCACTGAAGCTTTCTTT,CASSSGPFGTEAFF
.,.,TRBJ2-5,TRBV7-7,TGTGCTAGCTCTACGGGAAGGGGAGAGACCCAGTACTTC,CASSTGRGETQYF
TRBD2,.,TRBJ2-1,TRBV2,TGTGCCAGTATGGCACCGGGGGGGTCCTACAATGAGCAGTTCTTC,CASMAPGGSYNEQFF
.,.,TRBJ2-3,TRBV2,TGTGCCAGCAGTGAGGATCGGGACGTCACAGATACGCAGTATTTT,CASSEDRDVTDTQYF
.,.,TRBJ1-1,TRBV5-1,TGCGCCAGCAGCTTGGCCGGGGACCGGGGGACTGAAGCTTTCTTT,CASSLAGDRGTEAFF
TRBD1,.,TRBJ1-4,TRBV4-1,TGCGCCAGCAGCCCCGACAGGGAAAAAAATGAAAAACTGTTTTTT,CASSPDREKNEKLFF
TRBD1,.,TRBJ1-1,TRBV5-1,TGCGCCAGCAGCCGGGGACAGGGGGCTGAAGCTTTCTTT,CASSRGQGAEAFF
.,.,TRBJ2-7,TRBV4-2,TGTGCCAGCAGCCAAGGGGGTAGTTTGGGCGACTACGAGCAGTACTTC,CASSQGGSLGDYEQYF
.,.,TRBJ1-2,TRBV4-3,TGCGCCAGCAGCCAAGCGGGGTTCGACTATGGCTACACCTTC,CASSQAGFDYGYTF
.,.,TRBJ2-7,TRBV5-1,TGCGCCAGCGGACCGGGTCCAGGGTCCGAGCAGTACTTC,CASGPGPGSEQYF